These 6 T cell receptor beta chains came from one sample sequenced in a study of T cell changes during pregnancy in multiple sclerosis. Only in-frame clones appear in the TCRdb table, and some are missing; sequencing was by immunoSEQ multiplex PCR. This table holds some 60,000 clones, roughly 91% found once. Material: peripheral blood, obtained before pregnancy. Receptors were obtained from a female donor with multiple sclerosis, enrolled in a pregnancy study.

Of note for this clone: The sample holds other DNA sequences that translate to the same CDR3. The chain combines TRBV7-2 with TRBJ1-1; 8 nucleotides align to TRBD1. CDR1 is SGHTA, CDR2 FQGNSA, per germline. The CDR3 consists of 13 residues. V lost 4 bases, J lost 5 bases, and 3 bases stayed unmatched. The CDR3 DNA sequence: TGTGCCAGCAGCTCACAGGGGGGGACTGAAGCTTTCTTT. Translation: CASSSQGGTEAFF.

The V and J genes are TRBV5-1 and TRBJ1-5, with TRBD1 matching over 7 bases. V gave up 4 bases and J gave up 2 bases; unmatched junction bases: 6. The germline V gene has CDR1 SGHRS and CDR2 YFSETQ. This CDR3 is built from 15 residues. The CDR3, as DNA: TGCGCCAGCAGCCGCTCAGGGGGAGGCAATCAGCCCCAGCATTTT. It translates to CASSRSGGGNQPQHF.

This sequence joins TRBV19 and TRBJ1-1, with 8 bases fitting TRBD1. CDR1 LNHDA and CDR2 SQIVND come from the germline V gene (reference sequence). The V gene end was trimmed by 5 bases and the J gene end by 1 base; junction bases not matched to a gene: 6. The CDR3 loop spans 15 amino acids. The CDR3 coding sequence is TGTGCCAGTAGTTCCCGACAGGGGAGGAACACTGAAGCTTTCTTT. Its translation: CASSSRQGRNTEAFF.

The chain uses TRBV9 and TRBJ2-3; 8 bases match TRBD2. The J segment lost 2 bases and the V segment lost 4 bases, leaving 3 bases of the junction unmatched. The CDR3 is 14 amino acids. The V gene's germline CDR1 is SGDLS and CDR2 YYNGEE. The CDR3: CASSPGGATDTQYF. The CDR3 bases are TGTGCCAGCAGCCCCGGGGGGGCCACAGATACGCAGTATTTT.

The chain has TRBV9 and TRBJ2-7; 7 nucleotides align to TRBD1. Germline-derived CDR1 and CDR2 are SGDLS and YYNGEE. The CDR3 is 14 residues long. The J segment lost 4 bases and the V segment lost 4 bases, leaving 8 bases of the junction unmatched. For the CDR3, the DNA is TGTGCCAGCAGCCTCCAACAGGGGCCTTACGAGCAGTACTTC. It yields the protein CASSLQQGPYEQYF.

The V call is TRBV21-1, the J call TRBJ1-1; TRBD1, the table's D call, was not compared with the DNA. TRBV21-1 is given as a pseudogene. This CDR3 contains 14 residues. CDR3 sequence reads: CASNPGTGGSEAFF. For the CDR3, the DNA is TGTGCCAGCAACCCCGGGACAGGTGGTTCTGAAGCTTTCTTT.